This is a list of T cell receptor beta chains from one sample in a study of resident and recirculating memory T cells in vitiligo. Some clones are missing from TCRdb's copy, which holds only in-frame ones; the method was immunoSEQ multiplex PCR. This sample yields 75,000 to 95,000 clones, of which just over 90% are seen a single time; about 4.8% belongs to the top ten. Sequenced sample: blood. The source is a male donor with vitiligo. Both conserved end residues are part of each CDR3. The D gene is left open where the match is weak. Not all rows give a size; the values are once, few, many and, for expanded clones, a class.

V,size,J,D,DNA,CDR3
TRBV30,-,TRBJ2-3,-,TGTGCCTGGAGTACCCAGGGGTTTAGCACAGATACGCAGTATTTT,CAWSTQGFSTDTQYF
TRBV7-2,once,TRBJ2-4,TRBD2,TGTGCCAGCAGCGCACTGTCGGGAGGACGCCTGAACATTCAGTACTTC,CASSALSGGRLNIQYF
TRBV7-3,-,TRBJ2-1,-,TGTGCCAGCAGCCCCACCCCGACGGGGGTCAATGAGCAGTTCTTC,CASSPTPTGVNEQFF
TRBV6-5,-,TRBJ2-2,TRBD2,TGTGCCAGCAGCACAGCGGGAGGGACCACCGGGGAGCTGTTTTTT,CASSTAGGTTGELFF
TRBV11-2,-,TRBJ2-1,TRBD1,TGTGCCAGCAGCCAAAGCAGGGGGCATGGGTATGAGCAGTTCTTC,CASSQSRGHGYEQFF
TRBV9,-,TRBJ2-5,-,TGTGCCAGCAGCGTAGGTGAGGGGACCCAGTACTTC,CASSVGEGTQYF
TRBV18,-,TRBJ1-2,-,TGTGCCAGCTCACCTCCAGGGCCCTCACGAGGCTACACCTTC,CASSPPGPSRGYTF
TRBV27,-,TRBJ1-1,-,TGTGCCAGCAGTTTAAGCGGGAAGACTGAAGCTTTCTTT,CASSLSGKTEAFF
TRBV7-2,-,TRBJ2-1,TRBD1,TGTGCCAGCAGCGGAGGCTGGACAGGGAGGCAGTTCTTC,CASSGGWTGRQFF
TRBV7-2,-,TRBJ2-3,TRBD1,TGTGCCAGCAGCCCCTCGGGACAGCTCACAGATACGCAGTATTTT,CASSPSGQLTDTQYF
TRBV7-9,-,TRBJ2-5,-,TGTGCCAGCAACTTAGGGAGGAACGGGGAAGAGACCCAGTACTTC,CASNLGRNGEETQYF
TRBV7-3,-,TRBJ2-3,TRBD1,TGTGCCAGCAGGACGACAGGGGGTGGCACAGATACGCAGTATTTT,CASRTTGGGTDTQYF
TRBV6-5,-,TRBJ1-2,-,TGTGCCAGCAGCCCAGGGAGGGGCTGGGGCGGCTACACCTTC,CASSPGRGWGGYTF
TRBV7-3,-,TRBJ2-2,TRBD2,TGTGCCAGCAGCTTAGATGGGGGGGCCGGGGAGCTGTTTTTT,CASSLDGGAGELFF
TRBV19,-,TRBJ2-1,TRBD2,TGTGCCAGTAGCGATTCCGGGACTAGAAATGAGCAGTTCTTC,CASSDSGTRNEQFF
TRBV28,-,TRBJ1-5,TRBD1,TGTGCCAGCAGTCCCCAGGGGGCTAGTAATCAGCCCCAGCATTTT,CASSPQGASNQPQHF
TRBV27,-,TRBJ1-1,-,TGTGCCAGCAGTAAGCGGGGGAGGAGGAACACTGAAGCTTTCTTT,CASSKRGRRNTEAFF
TRBV5-1,-,TRBJ2-1,TRBD2,TGCGCCAGCAGCTCGGGTAGCGGGTGGGACAATGAGCAGTTCTTC,CASSSGSGWDNEQFF
TRBV5-8,-,TRBJ2-2,-,TGTGCCATCTATGACCCCCCTGAGGGCGCCGGGGAGCTGTTTTTT,CAIYDPPEGAGELFF
TRBV5-1,-,TRBJ2-5,-,TGCGCCAGCACGCAAAGTGGGAGGGGGGAGACCCAGTACTTC,CASTQSGRGETQYF
TRBV2,-,TRBJ1-4,-,TGTGCCAGCAGCCTCACAAGGGGGTATGGGTCGAATGAAAAACTGTTTTTT,CASSLTRGYGSNEKLFF
TRBV7-9,-,TRBJ1-2,TRBD1,TGTGCCAGCAGCTCCGGGACAGGGGGCAACTATGGCTACACCTTC,CASSSGTGGNYGYTF
TRBV2,-,TRBJ2-3,-,TGTGCCAGCAGGCTATCCACAGATACGCAGTATTTT,CASRLSTDTQYF